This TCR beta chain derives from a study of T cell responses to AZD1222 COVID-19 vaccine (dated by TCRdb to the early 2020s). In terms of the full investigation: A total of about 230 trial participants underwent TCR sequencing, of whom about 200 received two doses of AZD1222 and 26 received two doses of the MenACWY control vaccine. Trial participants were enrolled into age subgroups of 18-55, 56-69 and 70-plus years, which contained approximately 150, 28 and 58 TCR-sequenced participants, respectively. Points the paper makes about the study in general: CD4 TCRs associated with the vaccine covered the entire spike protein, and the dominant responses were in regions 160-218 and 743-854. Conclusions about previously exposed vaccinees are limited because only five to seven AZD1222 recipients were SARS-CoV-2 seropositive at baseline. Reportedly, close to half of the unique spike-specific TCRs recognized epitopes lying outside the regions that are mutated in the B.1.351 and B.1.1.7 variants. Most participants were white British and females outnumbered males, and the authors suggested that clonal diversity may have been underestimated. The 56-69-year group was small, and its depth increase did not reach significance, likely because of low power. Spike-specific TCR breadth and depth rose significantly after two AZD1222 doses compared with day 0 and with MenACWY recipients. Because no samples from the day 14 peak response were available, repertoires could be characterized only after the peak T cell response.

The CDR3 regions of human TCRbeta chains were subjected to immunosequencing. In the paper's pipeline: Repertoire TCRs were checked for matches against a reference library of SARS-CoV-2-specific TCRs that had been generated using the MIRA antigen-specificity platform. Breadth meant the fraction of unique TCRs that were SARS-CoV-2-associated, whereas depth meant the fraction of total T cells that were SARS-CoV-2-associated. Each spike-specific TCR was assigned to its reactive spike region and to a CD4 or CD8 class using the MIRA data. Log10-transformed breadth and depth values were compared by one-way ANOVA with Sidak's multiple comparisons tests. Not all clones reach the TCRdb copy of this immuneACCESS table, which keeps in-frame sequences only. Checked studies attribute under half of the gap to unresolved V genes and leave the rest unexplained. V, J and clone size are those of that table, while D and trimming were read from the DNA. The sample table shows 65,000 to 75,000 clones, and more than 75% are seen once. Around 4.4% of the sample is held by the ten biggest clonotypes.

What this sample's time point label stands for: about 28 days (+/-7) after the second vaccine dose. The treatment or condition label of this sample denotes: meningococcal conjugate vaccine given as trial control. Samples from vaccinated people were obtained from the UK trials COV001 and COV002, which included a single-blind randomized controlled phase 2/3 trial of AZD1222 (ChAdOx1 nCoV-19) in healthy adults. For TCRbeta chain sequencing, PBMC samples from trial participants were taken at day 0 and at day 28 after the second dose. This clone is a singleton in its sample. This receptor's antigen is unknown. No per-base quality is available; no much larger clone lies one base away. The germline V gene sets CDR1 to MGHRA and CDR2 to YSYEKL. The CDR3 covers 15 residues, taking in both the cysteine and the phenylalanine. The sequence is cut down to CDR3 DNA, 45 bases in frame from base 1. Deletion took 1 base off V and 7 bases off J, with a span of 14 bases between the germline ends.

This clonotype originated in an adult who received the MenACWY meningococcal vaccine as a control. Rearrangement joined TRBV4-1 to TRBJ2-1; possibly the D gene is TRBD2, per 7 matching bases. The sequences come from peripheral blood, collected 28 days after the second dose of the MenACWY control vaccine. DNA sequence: TGCGCCAGCAGCCAAGTGGGGGGGGCCCGTAATGAGCAGTTCTTC. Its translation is CASSQVGGARNEQFF.